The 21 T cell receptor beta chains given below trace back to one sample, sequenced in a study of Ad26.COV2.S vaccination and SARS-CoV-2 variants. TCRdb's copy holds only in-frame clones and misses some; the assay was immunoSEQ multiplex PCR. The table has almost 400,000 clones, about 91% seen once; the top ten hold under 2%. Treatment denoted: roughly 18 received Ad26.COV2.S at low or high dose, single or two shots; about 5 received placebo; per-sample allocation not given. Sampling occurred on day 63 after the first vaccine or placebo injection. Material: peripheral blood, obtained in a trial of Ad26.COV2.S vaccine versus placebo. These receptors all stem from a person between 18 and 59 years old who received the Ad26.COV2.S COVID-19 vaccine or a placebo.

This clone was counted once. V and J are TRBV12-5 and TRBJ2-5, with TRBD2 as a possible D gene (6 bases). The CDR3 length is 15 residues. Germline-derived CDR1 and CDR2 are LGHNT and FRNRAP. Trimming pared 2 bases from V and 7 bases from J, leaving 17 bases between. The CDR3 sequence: CASGLNTGGEGTQYF. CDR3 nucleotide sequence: TGTGCTAGTGGTTTGAATACAGGAGGGGAAGGGACCCAGTACTTC.

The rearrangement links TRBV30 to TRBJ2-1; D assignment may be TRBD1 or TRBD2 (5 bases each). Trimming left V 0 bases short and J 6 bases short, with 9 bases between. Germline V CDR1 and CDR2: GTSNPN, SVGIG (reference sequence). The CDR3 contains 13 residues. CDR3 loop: CAWSVHGANEQFF. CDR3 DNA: TGTGCCTGGAGTGTACACGGGGCCAATGAGCAGTTCTTC.

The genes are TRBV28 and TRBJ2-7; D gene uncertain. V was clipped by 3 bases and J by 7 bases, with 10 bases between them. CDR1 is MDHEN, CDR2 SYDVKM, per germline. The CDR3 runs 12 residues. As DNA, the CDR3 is TGTGCCAGCAGTTTGAGTACCGGGGAGCAGTACTTC. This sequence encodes CASSLSTGEQYF.

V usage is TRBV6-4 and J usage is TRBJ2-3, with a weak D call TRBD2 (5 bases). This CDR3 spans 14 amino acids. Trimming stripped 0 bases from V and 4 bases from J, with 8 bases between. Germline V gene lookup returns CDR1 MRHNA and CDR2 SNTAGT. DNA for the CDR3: TGTGCCAGCAGTGACTCGGAGGCGTCAGATACGCAGTATTTT. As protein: CASSDSEASDTQYF.

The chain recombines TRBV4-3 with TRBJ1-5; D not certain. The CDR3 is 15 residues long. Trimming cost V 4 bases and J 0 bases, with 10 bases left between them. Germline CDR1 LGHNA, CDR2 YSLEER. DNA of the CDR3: TGCGCCAGCAGCCCTACGGTTAATAGCAATCAGCCCCAGCATTTT. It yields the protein CASSPTVNSNQPQHF.

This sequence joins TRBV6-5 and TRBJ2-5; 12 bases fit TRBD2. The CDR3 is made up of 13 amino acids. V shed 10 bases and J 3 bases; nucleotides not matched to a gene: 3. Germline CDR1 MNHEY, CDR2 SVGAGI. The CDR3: CATGLAGKETQYF. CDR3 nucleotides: TGTGCCACAGGACTAGCGGGAAAAGAGACCCAGTACTTC.

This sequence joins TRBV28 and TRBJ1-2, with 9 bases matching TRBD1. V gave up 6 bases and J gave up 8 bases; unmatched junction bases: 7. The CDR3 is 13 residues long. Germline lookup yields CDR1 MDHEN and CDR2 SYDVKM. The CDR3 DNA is TGTGCCAGCAGCTTGACAGGGGGATTAGGCTACACCTTC. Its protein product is CASSLTGGLGYTF.

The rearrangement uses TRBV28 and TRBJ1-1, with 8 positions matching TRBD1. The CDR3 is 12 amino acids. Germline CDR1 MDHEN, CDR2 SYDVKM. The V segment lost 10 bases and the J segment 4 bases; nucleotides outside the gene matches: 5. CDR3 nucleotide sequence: TGTGCCATCAAGGACAGGGCCACTGAAGCTTTCTTT. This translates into CAIKDRATEAFF.

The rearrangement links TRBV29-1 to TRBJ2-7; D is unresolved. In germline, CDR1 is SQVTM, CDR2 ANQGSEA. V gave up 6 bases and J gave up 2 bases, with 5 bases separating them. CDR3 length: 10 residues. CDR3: CSVVPYEQYF. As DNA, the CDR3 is TGCAGCGTCGTACCCTACGAGCAGTACTTC.

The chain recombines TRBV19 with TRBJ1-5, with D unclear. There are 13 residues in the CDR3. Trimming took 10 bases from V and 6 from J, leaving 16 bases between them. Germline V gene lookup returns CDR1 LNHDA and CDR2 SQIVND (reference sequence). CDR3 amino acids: CATRGVAGQPQHF. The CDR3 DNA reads TGTGCCACCCGGGGTGTTGCAGGTCAGCCCCAGCATTTT.

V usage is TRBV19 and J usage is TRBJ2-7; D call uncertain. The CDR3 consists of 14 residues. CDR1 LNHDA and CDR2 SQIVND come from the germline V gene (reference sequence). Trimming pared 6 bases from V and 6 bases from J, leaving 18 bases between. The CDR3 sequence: CASSPQLAPGEQYF. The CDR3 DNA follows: TGTGCCAGTAGCCCCCAGCTCGCCCCGGGCGAGCAGTACTTC.

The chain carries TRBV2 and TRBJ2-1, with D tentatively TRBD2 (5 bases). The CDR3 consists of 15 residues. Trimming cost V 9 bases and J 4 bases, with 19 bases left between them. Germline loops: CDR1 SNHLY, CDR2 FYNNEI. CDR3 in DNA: TGTGCCAGTAATAGCCGGGGTTTCGGGTACAATGAGCAGTTCTTC. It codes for CASNSRGFGYNEQFF.

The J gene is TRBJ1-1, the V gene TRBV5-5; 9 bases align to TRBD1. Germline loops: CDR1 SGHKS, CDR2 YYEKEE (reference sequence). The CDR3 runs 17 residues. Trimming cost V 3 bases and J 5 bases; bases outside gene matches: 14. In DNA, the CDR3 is TGTGCCAGCAGCTCCCTGGGGGGGGGACAGGGAAAAACTGAAGCTTTCTTT. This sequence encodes CASSSLGGGQGKTEAFF.

The CDR3 here is CASSLRDRHNEQFF. The CDR3 DNA sequence: TGCGCCAGCAGCCTCCGGGACAGACACAATGAGCAGTTCTTC. The chain uses TRBV4-1 and TRBJ2-1, with 7 bases that match TRBD1. The V segment lost 4 bases and the J segment 5 bases; nucleotides outside the gene matches: 5. This CDR3 spans 14 amino acids. Per the germline V gene, CDR1 is MGHRA and CDR2 is YSYEKL.

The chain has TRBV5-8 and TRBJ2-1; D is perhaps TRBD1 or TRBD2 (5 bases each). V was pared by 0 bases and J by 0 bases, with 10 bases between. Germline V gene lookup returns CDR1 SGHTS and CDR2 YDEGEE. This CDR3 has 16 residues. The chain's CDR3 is CASSLDGTTSYNEQFF. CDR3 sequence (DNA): TGTGCCAGCAGCTTGGACGGGACCACCTCCTACAATGAGCAGTTCTTC. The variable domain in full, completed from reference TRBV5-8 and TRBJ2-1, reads EAGVTQSPTHLIKTRGQQATLRCSPISGHTSVYWYQQALGLGLQFLLWYDEGEERNRGNFPPRFSGRQFPNYSSELNVNALELEDSALYLCASSLDGTTSYNEQFFGPGTRLTVL.

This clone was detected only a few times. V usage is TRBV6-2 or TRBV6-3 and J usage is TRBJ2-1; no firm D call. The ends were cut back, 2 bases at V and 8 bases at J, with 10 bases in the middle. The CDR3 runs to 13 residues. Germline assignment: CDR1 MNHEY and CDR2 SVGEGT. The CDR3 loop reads CASSYLDGYEQFF. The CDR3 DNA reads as TGTGCCAGCAGTTACCTTGATGGCTATGAGCAGTTCTTC.

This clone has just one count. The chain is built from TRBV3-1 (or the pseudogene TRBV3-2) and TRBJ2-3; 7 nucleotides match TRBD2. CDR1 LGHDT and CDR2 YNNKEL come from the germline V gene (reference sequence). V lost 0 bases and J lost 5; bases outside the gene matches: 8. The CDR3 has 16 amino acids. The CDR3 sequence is CASSQDGGSREDTQYF. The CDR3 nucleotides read TGTGCCAGCAGCCAAGATGGCGGGAGCCGTGAAGATACGCAGTATTTT.

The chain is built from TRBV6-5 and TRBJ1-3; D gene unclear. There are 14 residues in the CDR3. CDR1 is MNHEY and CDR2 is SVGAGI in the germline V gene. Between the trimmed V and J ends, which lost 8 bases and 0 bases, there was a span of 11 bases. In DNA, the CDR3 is TGTGCCAGCTGGGTCCGGGGCTCTGGAAACACCATATATTTT. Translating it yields CASWVRGSGNTIYF.

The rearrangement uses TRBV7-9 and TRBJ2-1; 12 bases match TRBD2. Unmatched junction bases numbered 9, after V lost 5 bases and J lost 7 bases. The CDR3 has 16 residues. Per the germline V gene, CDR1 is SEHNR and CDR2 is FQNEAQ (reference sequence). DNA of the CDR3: TGTGCCAGCAGCCCTTGGACTAGCGGGGTCGGGAATGAGCAGTTCTTC. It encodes CASSPWTSGVGNEQFF.

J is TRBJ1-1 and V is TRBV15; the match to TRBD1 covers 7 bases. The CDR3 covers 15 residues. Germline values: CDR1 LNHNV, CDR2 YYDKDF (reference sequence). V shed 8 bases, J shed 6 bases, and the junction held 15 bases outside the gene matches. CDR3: CATVRGGGRLAEAFF. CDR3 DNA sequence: TGTGCCACCGTTAGGGGAGGGGGCCGGTTGGCTGAAGCTTTCTTT.

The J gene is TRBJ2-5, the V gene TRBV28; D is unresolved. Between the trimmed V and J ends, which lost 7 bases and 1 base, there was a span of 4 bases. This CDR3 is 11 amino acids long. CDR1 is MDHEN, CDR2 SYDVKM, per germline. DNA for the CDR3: TGTGCCAGCAATGGCCAAGAGACCCAGTACTTC. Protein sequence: CASNGQETQYF.